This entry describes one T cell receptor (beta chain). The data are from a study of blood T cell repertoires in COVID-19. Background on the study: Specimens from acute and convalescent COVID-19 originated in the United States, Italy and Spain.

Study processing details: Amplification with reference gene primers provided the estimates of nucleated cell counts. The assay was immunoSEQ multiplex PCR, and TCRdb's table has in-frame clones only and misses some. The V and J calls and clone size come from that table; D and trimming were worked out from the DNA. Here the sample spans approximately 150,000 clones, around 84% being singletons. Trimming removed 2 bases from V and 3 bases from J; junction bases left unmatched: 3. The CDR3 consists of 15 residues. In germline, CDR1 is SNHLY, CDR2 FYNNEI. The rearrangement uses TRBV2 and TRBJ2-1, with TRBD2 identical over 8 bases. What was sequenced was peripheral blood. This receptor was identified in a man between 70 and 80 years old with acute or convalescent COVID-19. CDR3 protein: CASSENSGGYNEQFF. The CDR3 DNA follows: TGTGCCAGCAGTGAAAACAGCGGGGGCTACAATGAGCAGTTCTTC.